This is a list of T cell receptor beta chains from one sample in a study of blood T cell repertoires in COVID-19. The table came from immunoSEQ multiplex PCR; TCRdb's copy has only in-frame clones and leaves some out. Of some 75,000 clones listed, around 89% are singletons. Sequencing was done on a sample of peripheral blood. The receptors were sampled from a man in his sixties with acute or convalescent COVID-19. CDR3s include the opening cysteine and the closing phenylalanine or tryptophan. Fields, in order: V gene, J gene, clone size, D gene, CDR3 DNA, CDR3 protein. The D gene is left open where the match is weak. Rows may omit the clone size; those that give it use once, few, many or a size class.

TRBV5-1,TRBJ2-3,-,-,TGCGCCAGCAGCTCGGGGGAGGATACGCAGTATTTT,CASSSGEDTQYF
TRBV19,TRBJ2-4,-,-,TGTGCCAGTAGTATGGGGGGACGGAACATTCAGTACTTC,CASSMGGRNIQYF
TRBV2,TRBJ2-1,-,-,TGTGCCAGCAGTGTTACTAGGGGGAACAATGAGCAGTTCTTC,CASSVTRGNNEQFF
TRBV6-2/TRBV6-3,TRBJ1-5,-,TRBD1,TGTGCCAGCAGTTACTCGGTCGGACAGGGGGTAGCCCATAGCAATCAGCCCCAGCATTTT,CASSYSVGQGVAHSNQPQHF
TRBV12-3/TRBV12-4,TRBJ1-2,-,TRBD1,TGTGCCAGCAGTCCACTGGACAGGGATGGCTACACCTTC,CASSPLDRDGYTF
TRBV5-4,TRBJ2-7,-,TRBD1,TGTGCCAGCAGCGAAACACAGGGGATAATAACCTACGAGCAGTACTTC,CASSETQGIITYEQYF
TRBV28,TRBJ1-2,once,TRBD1,TGTGCCAGCAGAGGGGACAGGGCCCCTTATGGCTACACCTTC,CASRGDRAPYGYTF
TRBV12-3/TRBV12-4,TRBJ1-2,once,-,TGTGCCAGCAGCCCCCCCGGGAGTGGCTACACCTTC,CASSPPGSGYTF
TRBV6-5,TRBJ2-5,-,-,TGTGCCAGCAGTTATGTGCGAAAAGAGACCCAGTACTTC,CASSYVRKETQYF
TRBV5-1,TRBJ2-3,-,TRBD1,TGCGCCAGCACCCTACACGTGACAGGGGCCGCCACAGATACGCAGTATTTT,CASTLHVTGAATDTQYF
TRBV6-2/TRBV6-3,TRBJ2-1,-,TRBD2,TGTGCCAGCAGTTTTAGCGGGAGAAGGGGGGAGCAGTTCTTC,CASSFSGRRGEQFF